The entry below gives a single T cell receptor beta chain sequence along with its context. The record originates from a study of blood T cell repertoires in COVID-19. Generated by immunoSEQ multiplex PCR, the TCRdb table keeps only in-frame clones and is missing some. Here the sample spans 300,000 to 450,000 clones, 85% being singletons. In germline, CDR1 is MNHEY, CDR2 SVGAGI. Unmatched junction bases numbered 8, after V lost 6 bases and J lost 5 bases. The CDR3 covers 14 residues. Material for sequencing was peripheral blood. The chain combines TRBV6-5 with TRBJ2-5; TRBD2 matches 8 bases. The TCR originated in a woman aged 18-29 years with acute or convalescent COVID-19. Here the CDR3 DNA reads TGTGCCAGCAGCCCGTCCTCGGGGGGGGAGACCCAGTACTTC. Translated: CASSPSSGGETQYF.